The following is a T cell receptor beta chain sequence with its context. As yet, its antigen is unknown. Sequencing was performed with immunoSEQ multiplex PCR; in TCRdb, only in-frame clones are kept and a portion is missing. The sample has about 23,000 clones; around 80% are singletons. The source of the sample is a study of PD-1 blockade in mismatch repair-deficient tumors. Points from the study as a whole: Tumor-resident clones, often undetectable pretreatment in blood, expanded then contracted after pembrolizumab.

Trimming shortened V by 0 bases and J by 9 bases, and 12 bases separated the two germline ends. The CDR3 runs to 14 residues. Germline CDR1 and CDR2: SGDLS and YYNGEE. This receptor was identified in an adult with mismatch repair-deficient cancer. The genes are TRBV9 and TRBJ2-2; a weak D match, TRBD2 (5 bases). Here the sequenced sample was peripheral blood, taken 12 weeks after starting pembrolizumab. The CDR3 DNA reads TGTGCCAGCAGCGTAGTCGGGGTCCCCCGGGAGCTGTTTTTT. Its translation is CASSVVGVPRELFF.